A selection of T cell receptor beta chains follows, all from one sample in a study of cytomegalovirus exposure and HLA in healthy donors. Generated by immunoSEQ multiplex PCR, the TCRdb table keeps only in-frame clones and is missing some. Of around 150,000 clones in the sample, approximately 72% were seen once. Sequenced: PBMCs. Source of these receptors: a female donor in good health and CMV-seronegative. CDR3s leave out the opening cysteine and the closing phenylalanine or tryptophan.

V: TRBV2; length: 14; CDR3: ASSEGVGRSNTEAF
V: TRBV5-1; length: 12; CDR3: ASSLGGQVAPLH
V: TRBV18; length: 12; CDR3: ASSPDSTWDEQF
V: TRBV16; length: 11; CDR3: ASSQSNGYGYT
V: TRBV27; length: 15; CDR3: ASRAGTGSSGANVLT
V: TRBV7-9; length: 15; CDR3: ASSFSWTGNSGNTIY
V: TRBV11-2; length: 12; CDR3: ASSYGTTRETQY
V: TRBV5-1; length: 13; CDR3: ASSHGHEGGTEAF
V: TRBV18; length: 15; CDR3: ASSPGLAGERVDEQY
V: TRBV19; length: 13; CDR3: ASSITGVSNQPQH
V: TRBV19; length: 12; CDR3: AGSISVGVGELF
V: TRBV30; length: 9; CDR3: AWSRAGEAF
V: TRBV7-8; length: 13; CDR3: ASSLVATSAYEQF
V: TRBV5-1; length: 11; CDR3: ASSPGGDNEQF
V: TRBV27; length: 14; CDR3: ASSLSTHRPNTEAF
V: TRBV10-3; length: 12; CDR3: AISLEQGPYGYT
V: TRBV7-8; length: 13; CDR3: ASIYSGVTTDTQY
V: TRBV6-5; length: 13; CDR3: ASSYSAESSYEQY
V: TRBV27; length: 15; CDR3: ASSRPGGPSSYNEQF
V: TRBV2; length: 14; CDR3: ASSNGIGRGNTEAF
V: TRBV25-1; length: 11; CDR3: ASKTGGAPGAF
V: TRBV7-6; length: 13; CDR3: ASSLYGGLGYGYT
V: TRBV9; length: 14; CDR3: ASSGEQGRRGNTIY
V: TRBV30; length: 10; CDR3: ACFQGRYEQY
V: TRBV5-6; length: 13; CDR3: ASSGGTVSTDTQY
V: TRBV9; length: 13; CDR3: ASSMYDRGSYEQY
V: TRBV10-2; length: 12; CDR3: ASKVGGDNQPQH
V: TRBV5-1; length: 13; CDR3: ASSSTGFYTDTQY
V: TRBV7-2; length: 14; CDR3: ASSEVLGLAADTQY
V: TRBV7-3; length: 14; CDR3: ASSLVGGTSGETQY
V: TRBV18; length: 13; CDR3: ASSPPMARMATQY
V: TRBV9; length: 15; CDR3: ASSASGSGRPSDTQY
V: TRBV5-1; length: 12; CDR3: ASSLGMTYNEQF
V: TRBV2; length: 13; CDR3: ASSDSRGRNTEAF
V: TRBV7-9; length: 8; CDR3: AGADNEQF
V: TRBV30; length: 10; CDR3: AWSVGWGGYT
V: TRBV10-3; length: 12; CDR3: AISVTGSSYEQY
V: TRBV30; length: 12; CDR3: AWGIGISNQPQH
V: TRBV18; length: 14; CDR3: ASSPLGQGNQETQY
V: TRBV2; length: 13; CDR3: ASTPGSLNTGELF
V: TRBV7-9; length: 14; CDR3: ASSQGTDFFNQPQH
V: TRBV19; length: 11; CDR3: ASSIAGGYEQY
V: TRBV6-5; length: 13; CDR3: ASSYSTEIMYGYT
V: TRBV27; length: 10; CDR3: ATRTGTYEQY
V: TRBV7-3; length: 11; CDR3: ASSLTAQREQY
V: TRBV4-1; length: 13; CDR3: ASSRLTGLAREQY
V: TRBV6-6; length: 13; CDR3: ASSSPRDRPYEQY
V: TRBV7-9; length: 11; CDR3: ASSLFGGQGYT
V: TRBV2; length: 12; CDR3: APRQRGSNTEAF
V: TRBV12-1; length: 17; CDR3: ASSPLRTSGKLCSYEQY
V: TRBV7-2; length: 12; CDR3: ASSLLNWQETQY
V: TRBV29-1; length: 10; CDR3: SVGPGGTEAF
V: TRBV5-1; length: 12; CDR3: ASSWDRSSYEQY
V: TRBV6-5; length: 13; CDR3: ASSYSMSGGEKLF
V: TRBV7-9; length: 11; CDR3: ASSDGDTYEQY